This is a list of T cell receptor beta chains from one sample in a study of identical twins. TCRdb reprocessed the 5' RACE reads with MiXCR, giving one entry per CDR3 protein. There are a few hundred thousand distinct CDR3 sequences in the sample; over 8.5% occur only once, and approximately 3.2% lies in the top ten. The sample was also reused in another study, on yellow fever vaccine responses in identical twins.

The sample consisted of PBMCs. These receptors originate from a woman aged 18 to 35 in good health. CDR3s include the opening cysteine and the closing phenylalanine or tryptophan. A D gene is named only where the DNA matches it firmly. A clone size is listed for some rows: how often the clone was seen (once, few, many), or a class if it is expanded.

V	D	J	size	CDR3	DNA
TRBV6-5	.	TRBJ2-2	many	CASSYGTANTGELFF	TGTGCCAGCAGTTATGGGACGGCGAACACCGGGGAGCTGTTTTTT
TRBV15	TRBD1	TRBJ1-1	many	CATSRAGQGETEAFF	TGTGCCACCAGCAGAGCGGGACAGGGGGAGACTGAAGCTTTCTTT
TRBV29-1	.	TRBJ2-6	.	CSVESRFSGANVLTF	TGCAGCGTTGAAAGTCGGTTCTCTGGGGCCAACGTCCTGACTTTC
TRBV4-2	.	TRBJ2-2	.	CASSQELYGGNTGELFF	TGTGCCAGCAGCCAAGAGCTGTACGGGGGGAACACCGGGGAGCTGTTTTTT
TRBV6-5	.	TRBJ1-1	many	CASSWGRYTEAFF	TGTGCCAGCAGTTGGGGGCGGTACACTGAAGCTTTCTTT
TRBV9	TRBD2	TRBJ2-1	.	CASSVDSPSGVRNEQFF	TGTGCCAGCAGCGTAGATAGCCCCAGCGGGGTTCGCAATGAGCAGTTCTTC
TRBV7-2	.	TRBJ1-1	few	CASSLDQNTEAFF	TGTGCCAGCAGCCTAGACCAGAACACTGAAGCTTTCTTT
TRBV6-1	.	TRBJ2-2	few	CASRVLLMNTGELFF	TGTGCCAGCAGGGTCCTTCTCATGAACACCGGGGAGCTGTTTTTT
TRBV9	.	TRBJ1-5	few	CASSVGGSRNQPQHF	TGTGCCAGCAGCGTAGGAGGGAGCCGCAATCAGCCCCAGCATTTT
TRBV7-2	.	TRBJ2-7	many	CASSLQGPTYEQYF	TGTGCCAGCAGCTTGCAGGGGCCGACCTACGAGCAGTACTTC
TRBV24-1	TRBD2	TRBJ2-4	.	CATSDSRGGTGAKNIQYF	TGTGCCACCAGTGATTCCCGGGGGGGCACTGGAGCCAAAAACATTCAGTACTTC
TRBV25-1	TRBD1	TRBJ2-7	many	CASAGTGGPVYF	TGTGCCAGCGCCGGGACAGGGGGCCCCGTGTACTTC
TRBV7-9	.	TRBJ2-2	.	CASSLVASNGELFF	TGTGCCAGCAGCTTAGTCGCATCGAACGGGGAGCTGTTTTTT
TRBV2	TRBD1	TRBJ2-7	few	CASSEKGTAYEQYF	TGTGCCAGCAGTGAAAAGGGGACAGCGTACGAGCAGTACTTC
TRBV20-1	.	TRBJ2-7	.	CSANSPSGPSYEQYF	TGCAGTGCTAATTCACCCTCGGGGCCATCCTACGAGCAGTACTTC
TRBV12-3/TRBV12-4	.	TRBJ1-5	.	CASTLTWSQPQHF	TGTGCCAGCACCCTGACCTGGAGTCAGCCCCAGCATTTT
TRBV30	.	TRBJ1-1	many	CAWSVVWGGNTEAFF	TGTGCCTGGAGTGTAGTATGGGGGGGGAACACTGAAGCTTTCTTT
TRBV29-1	TRBD2	TRBJ2-3	many	CSVLGLAGGGSTDTQYF	TGCAGCGTTTTGGGACTAGCGGGAGGGGGGAGCACAGATACGCAGTATTTT
TRBV7-9	.	TRBJ1-1	many	CASSFREQGSAEAFF	TGTGCCAGCAGCTTCAGAGAGCAGGGTAGCGCTGAAGCTTTCTTT
TRBV12-3/TRBV12-4	.	TRBJ1-5	few	CASSPQGGRGQPQHF	TGTGCCAGCAGCCCCCAGGGAGGGAGGGGACAGCCCCAGCATTTT
TRBV6-2/TRBV6-3	TRBD1	TRBJ2-4	many	CASSYGGQGRNIQYF	TGTGCCAGCAGTTACGGTGGACAGGGCAGAAACATTCAGTACTTC
TRBV2	TRBD2	TRBJ2-7	.	CATGFSGGAGEQYF	TGTGCCACTGGATTTAGCGGGGGGGCCGGCGAGCAGTACTTC
TRBV20-1	TRBD1	TRBJ1-1	few	CSAHRDSVMNTEAFF	TGCAGTGCTCACCGGGACAGCGTTATGAACACTGAAGCTTTCTTT
TRBV7-2	TRBD2	TRBJ2-5	many	CASSATLSGGAKTQYF	TGTGCCAGCAGCGCAACACTTAGCGGGGGGGCCAAGACCCAGTACTTC
TRBV20-1	.	TRBJ2-1	few	CSATGAGNNEQFF	TGCAGTGCCACAGGCGCAGGAAACAATGAGCAGTTCTTC
TRBV5-1	.	TRBJ2-1	many	CASSPFGGNEQFF	TGCGCCAGCAGCCCTTTCGGGGGAAATGAGCAGTTCTTC
TRBV6-2/TRBV6-3	.	TRBJ2-1	.	CASSGLDSSDGNEQFF	TGTGCCAGCAGTGGACTGGACTCCTCTGATGGCAATGAGCAGTTCTTC
TRBV20-1	.	TRBJ2-2	.	CSAQSTDKNTGELFF	TGCAGTGCACAGTCAACAGATAAGAACACCGGGGAGCTGTTTTTT
TRBV12-3/TRBV12-4	.	TRBJ2-4	many	CASSLEGIAKNIQYF	TGTGCCAGCAGTCTAGAGGGCATAGCCAAAAACATTCAGTACTTC
TRBV5-1	TRBD1	TRBJ1-2	many	CASSPTLQGTSGYTF	TGCGCCAGCAGCCCGACTCTACAGGGGACGAGTGGCTACACCTTC
TRBV19	.	TRBJ2-1	few	CASRPSAGRNGEQFF	TGTGCCAGTCGGCCATCCGCGGGGCGAAATGGGGAGCAGTTCTTC
TRBV20-1	TRBD2	TRBJ2-3	.	CSARDQRGDTQYF	TGCAGTGCTAGAGACCAGCGGGGAGATACGCAGTATTTT
TRBV7-9	.	TRBJ2-1	.	CASSLIPYNEQFF	TGTGCCAGCAGCTTGATACCCTACAATGAGCAGTTCTTC
TRBV4-1	TRBD1	TRBJ2-1	few	CASSVRQGGDNEQFF	TGCGCCAGCAGCGTAAGACAGGGGGGGGACAATGAGCAGTTCTTC
TRBV20-1	.	TRBJ2-2	.	CSAIREGHNTGELFF	TGCAGTGCCATAAGAGAGGGACATAACACCGGGGAGCTGTTTTTT
TRBV6-2/TRBV6-3	.	TRBJ2-3	few	CASLRDGAAWDTQYF	TGTGCCAGCCTAAGGGACGGCGCAGCTTGGGATACGCAGTATTTT
TRBV5-1	.	TRBJ2-7	.	CASSLERNDEQYF	TGCGCCAGCAGCTTGGAACGGAACGACGAGCAGTACTTC
TRBV6-4	TRBD2	TRBJ2-3	.	CASSGSGIAGVDTQYF	TGTGCCAGCAGTGGATCCGGTATAGCGGGAGTTGATACGCAGTATTTT
TRBV3-1	.	TRBJ2-1	.	CASSQDREKPFNEQFF	TGTGCCAGCAGCCAAGATCGCGAGAAACCCTTCAATGAGCAGTTCTTC
TRBV7-2	TRBD2	TRBJ2-7	few	CAGSPGGRYEQYF	TGTGCCGGCTCCCCGGGGGGGAGATACGAGCAGTACTTC
TRBV30	TRBD1	TRBJ2-5	few	CAWNTGGLGETQYF	TGTGCCTGGAACACAGGGGGCCTGGGTGAGACCCAGTACTTC
TRBV12-3/TRBV12-4	TRBD2	TRBJ2-1	many	CASSRLLAGDNEQFF	TGTGCCAGCAGCCGGCTACTAGCGGGGGACAATGAGCAGTTCTTC
TRBV4-3	TRBD2	TRBJ2-1	few	CASSPNLTSGRRKEQFF	TGCGCCAGCAGCCCGAACCTGACTAGCGGGAGGAGGAAAGAGCAGTTCTTC
TRBV27	.	TRBJ1-1	few	CASSLNGGPRVPTEAFF	TGTGCCAGCAGTTTGAACGGAGGTCCCAGGGTCCCCACTGAAGCTTTCTTT